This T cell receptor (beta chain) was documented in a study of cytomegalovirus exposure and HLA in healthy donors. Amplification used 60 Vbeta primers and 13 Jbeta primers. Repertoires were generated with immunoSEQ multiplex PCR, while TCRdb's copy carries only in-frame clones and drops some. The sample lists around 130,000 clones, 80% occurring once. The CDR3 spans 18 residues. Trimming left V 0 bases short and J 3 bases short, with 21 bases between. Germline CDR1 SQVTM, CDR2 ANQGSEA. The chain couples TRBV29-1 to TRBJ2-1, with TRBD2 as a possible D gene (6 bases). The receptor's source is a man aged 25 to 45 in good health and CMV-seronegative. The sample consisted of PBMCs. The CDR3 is CSVEDRDPRDSVYNEQFF. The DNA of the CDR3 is TGCAGCGTTGAAGACCGGGATCCCCGGGACTCCGTCTACAATGAGCAGTTCTTC.